These 25 T cell receptor beta chains originate from one sample sequenced in a study of blood T cell repertoires in COVID-19. Profiling relied on immunoSEQ multiplex PCR, and the TCRdb table lists in-frame clones only, not all of them. This sample has some 110,000 clones, with about 81% found just once. Sequenced material: peripheral blood. The receptors were gathered from a man between 65 and 85 years old with acute or convalescent COVID-19.

This clone is a singleton in its sample. The genes are TRBV28 and TRBJ1-5, with TRBD1 as a possible D gene (5 bases). CDR3 length: 14 residues. V was trimmed by 2 bases and J by 4 bases, leaving 9 bases between them. Germline CDR1 MDHEN, CDR2 SYDVKM. In DNA form, the CDR3 reads TGTGCCAGCAGTTTAAATCCAGGGAATCAGCCCCAGCATTTT. Translated, it gives CASSLNPGNQPQHF.

The table lists this clone with a few counts. This chain uses TRBV28 with TRBJ2-4; TRBD1 matches at 9 bases. V was pared by 5 bases and J by 7 bases, with 12 bases of the junction left unmatched. The CDR3 sequence is 16 residues long. The germline V gene has CDR1 MDHEN and CDR2 SYDVKM. The CDR3 loop is CASSPWTGAARNIQYF. CDR3 DNA sequence: TGTGCCAGCAGTCCATGGACAGGGGCCGCCAGGAACATTCAGTACTTC. The whole variable domain, remainder taken from reference TRBV28 and TRBJ2-4, is DVKVTQSSRYLVKRTGEKVFLECVQDMDHENMFWYRQDPGLGLRLIYFSYDVKMKEKGDIPEGYSVSREKKERFSLILESASTNQTSMYLCASSPWTGAARNIQYFGAGTRLSVL.

The chain's CDR3 is CASSKLGTGPNGELFF. The CDR3, as DNA: TGTGCCAGCAGTAAGCTGGGGACAGGGCCAAATGGGGAGCTGTTTTTT. The chain couples TRBV27 to TRBJ2-2; 9 bases are a match to TRBD1. This CDR3 has 16 amino acids. Germline V gene lookup returns CDR1 MNHEY and CDR2 SMNVEV (reference sequence). V was clipped by 5 bases and J by 8 bases; unmatched bases: 12.

The rearrangement joins TRBV6-5 to TRBJ2-1; 8 nucleotides align to TRBD2. The CDR3 loop spans 14 amino acids. The germline CDR1 and CDR2 sequences are MNHEY and SVGAGI. The ends lost 7 bases at V and 8 bases at J; junction bases unmatched: 10. In nucleotides, the CDR3 is TGTGCCAGCACCAGGACTAGCCCAGGCGATGAGCAGTTCTTC. Its translation: CASTRTSPGDEQFF.

The chain carries TRBV7-9 and TRBJ1-2, with D possibly being TRBD1 (6 bases). Trimming took 4 bases from V and 5 from J, leaving 11 bases between them. Germline CDR1 is SEHNR and CDR2 is FQNEAQ (reference sequence). The length of the CDR3 is 13 residues. The CDR3 nucleotides are TGTGCCAGCAGCTCAACGCAGGGGTATGGCTACACCTTC. It specifies CASSSTQGYGYTF. Drawing the rest from reference TRBV7-9 and TRBJ1-2, the complete variable domain is DTGVSQNPRHKITKRGQNVTFRCDPISEHNRLYWYRQTLGQGPEFLTYFQNEAQLEKSRLLSDRFSAERPKGSFSTLEIQRTEQGDSAMYLCASSSTQGYGYTFGSGTRLTVV.

The chain couples TRBV30 to TRBJ1-5; a possible D gene is TRBD1 (5 bases). Deletions cut 0 bases from V and 7 bases from J, with 10 bases between. CDR1 and CDR2 (germline): GTSNPN, SVGIG (reference sequence). The CDR3 contains 13 residues. The CDR3: CAWSVAGGQPQHF. CDR3 nucleotide sequence: TGTGCCTGGAGTGTAGCCGGGGGACAGCCCCAGCATTTT.

The DNA for the CDR3 is TGTGCCAGCAGCGTTATGGCTAGCGGGGGTAATGAGCAGTTCTTC. Amino acids: CASSVMASGGNEQFF. The rearrangement links TRBV9 to TRBJ2-1; TRBD2 agrees at 10 bases. Germline CDR1 is SGDLS and CDR2 is YYNGEE. V shed 2 bases, J shed 7 bases, and the junction held 6 bases outside the gene matches. The CDR3 loop spans 15 amino acids.

The genes are TRBV25-1 and TRBJ2-3, with TRBD1 identical over 9 bases. V was pared by 3 bases and J by 7 bases, with 8 bases of the junction left unmatched. Germline V gene data show CDR1 as MGHDK and CDR2 as SYGVNS. This CDR3 has 15 amino acids. Written as DNA, the CDR3 is TGTGCCAGCAGTGACGCCGGGACAGGGATACATACGCAGTATTTT. Amino acid sequence: CASSDAGTGIHTQYF.

J is TRBJ2-7 and V is TRBV4-1; the match to TRBD1 covers 9 bases. In germline, CDR1 is MGHRA, CDR2 YSYEKL. The CDR3 covers 16 residues. Trimming cost V 4 bases and J 0 bases; bases outside gene matches: 7. The chain's CDR3 is CASSREGTGSSYEQYF. Written as DNA, the CDR3 is TGCGCCAGCAGCCGGGAGGGGACAGGGAGCTCCTACGAGCAGTACTTC.

The V and J genes are TRBV4-2 and TRBJ2-1; TRBD2 might be the D (7 bases). CDR3 length: 13 residues. V lost 1 base, J lost 13 bases, and 14 bases lay in between. CDR1 and CDR2 from the germline V gene are LGHNA and YNFKEQ. As DNA, the CDR3 is TGTGCCAGCAGCCAAGGAAACGGCGGGGGCCAGTTCTTC. It codes for CASSQGNGGGQFF.

The gene calls are TRBV20-1 and TRBJ1-2; a possible D gene is TRBD1 (5 bases). The CDR3 loop spans 11 amino acids. Trimming took 6 bases from V and 4 from J, leaving 9 bases between them. CDR1 and CDR2 from the germline V gene are DFQATT and SNEGSKA (reference sequence). Here the CDR3 reads CSATTGYGYTF. The DNA for the CDR3 is TGCAGTGCAACCACAGGCTATGGCTACACCTTC.

This clone was counted between two and nine times. The rearrangement joins TRBV7-2 to TRBJ1-3; perhaps TRBD1 as D (6 bases). The CDR3 totals 16 residues. Germline V gives CDR1 SGHTA, CDR2 FQGNSA. The germline V and J ends were trimmed by 5 bases and 5 bases, with 19 bases remaining between them. The CDR3 loop is CASSPTGTLNRNTIYF. DNA for the CDR3: TGTGCCAGCAGCCCCACCGGGACACTAAACCGAAACACCATATATTTT.

This sequence joins TRBV5-1 and TRBJ2-7; 11 nucleotides agree with TRBD1. Trimming removed 0 bases from V and 6 bases from J; junction bases left unmatched: 2. Germline V gene lookup returns CDR1 SGHRS and CDR2 YFSETQ. The CDR3 spans 14 residues. In DNA form, the CDR3 reads TGCGCCAGCAGCTTGGCGGACAGGGGGCTCGAGCAGTACTTC. This encodes CASSLADRGLEQYF.

Remarks on this clone: A junction boundary mismatches the germline segment, possibly from a read error. This CDR3 is also generated by other DNA sequences in the sample. V gene TRBV5-1 combines with J gene TRBJ1-1; D gene ambiguous. This CDR3 is built from 13 residues. Germline lookup yields CDR1 SGHRS and CDR2 YFSETQ. The CDR3 protein is CASSFTGNTEAFF. The CDR3 bases are TGTGCCAGCAGCTTCACGGGGAACACTGAAGCTTTCTTT.

The rearrangement links TRBV18 to TRBJ2-5; possibly TRBD1 for D (6 bases). Trimming shortened V by 5 bases and J by 2 bases, and 9 bases separated the two germline ends. Germline CDR1 reads KGHSH; CDR2 reads LQKENI. The CDR3 loop spans 13 amino acids. The CDR3 DNA reads as TGTGCCAGCTCAACAGGGTTACAAGAGACCCAGTACTTC. It codes for CASSTGLQETQYF.

J is TRBJ1-2 and V is TRBV6-5; D is possibly TRBD1 (6 bases). Germline loops: CDR1 MNHEY, CDR2 SVGAGI. The CDR3 sequence is 15 residues long. The V end was cut by 7 bases, the J end by 1 base, with 16 bases between. CDR3 DNA sequence: TGTGCCAGCACCTACTCAGGGGCCATTAACTATGGCTACACCTTC. It specifies CASTYSGAINYGYTF.

The rearrangement links TRBV5-1 to TRBJ1-4, with TRBD1 as a possible D gene (6 bases). The CDR3 runs 15 residues. Germline V gene data show CDR1 as SGHRS and CDR2 as YFSETQ. The V end was cut by 4 bases, the J end by 12 bases, with 22 bases between. In DNA form, the CDR3 reads TGCGCCAGCAGCCCGCAACAGGGCCCCTTATCCGAACTGTTTTTT. The encoded protein is CASSPQQGPLSELFF.

This sequence joins TRBV6-1 and TRBJ2-7; 9 bases map to TRBD1. The CDR3 spans 12 residues. J gave up 6 bases and V 5 bases, and 2 bases lay outside the gene matches. Germline V gene lookup returns CDR1 MNHNS and CDR2 SASEGT. CDR3 amino acids: CASSWTGVEQYF. DNA of the CDR3: TGTGCCAGCAGTTGGACAGGGGTCGAGCAGTACTTC.

The chain is built from TRBV19 and TRBJ2-4, with 7 positions matching TRBD2. Trimming cost V 1 base and J 0 bases; bases outside gene matches: 3. Per the germline V gene, CDR1 is LNHDA and CDR2 is SQIVND (reference sequence). The CDR3 has 16 amino acids. The CDR3 DNA is TGTGCCAGTAGTATAGGGGGGAGGGGAGCCAAAAACATTCAGTACTTC. Its protein is CASSIGGRGAKNIQYF.

This clone has more than one count but fewer than ten. The chain joins TRBV9 to TRBJ1-4; 7 bases fit TRBD1. The CDR3 covers 14 residues. Germline V gives CDR1 SGDLS, CDR2 YYNGEE. Trimming removed 4 bases from V and 3 bases from J; junction bases left unmatched: 3. This CDR3 is CASSPGTANEKLFF. DNA of the CDR3: TGTGCCAGCAGCCCCGGGACAGCTAATGAAAAACTGTTTTTT.

This sequence joins TRBV10-3 and TRBJ1-2; TRBD1 might be the D (5 bases). Germline CDR1 ENHRY, CDR2 SYGVKD. The CDR3 contains 16 residues. V lost 3 bases and J lost 4, with 18 bases in between. CDR3 nucleotides: TGTGCCATCAGTGACGAGGTACGGGGGACGATCTATGGCTACACCTTC. This encodes CAISDEVRGTIYGYTF.

The chain recombines TRBV3-1 (or the pseudogene TRBV3-2) with TRBJ1-4; D is possibly TRBD1 (5 bases). The germline CDR1 and CDR2 sequences are LGHDT and YNNKEL (reference sequence). V was pared by 7 bases and J by 4 bases, with 13 bases between. This CDR3 has 14 residues. CDR3 protein: CASTRAGNNEKLFF. The CDR3 DNA reads TGTGCCAGCACCAGGGCTGGAAATAATGAAAAACTGTTTTTT.

The chain has TRBV10-3 and TRBJ1-1; D uncertain. The CDR3 runs 12 residues. With 2 bases removed from V and 5 bases from J, the gap between germline ends came to 6 bases. In germline, CDR1 is ENHRY, CDR2 SYGVKD. The CDR3 protein is CAISEPETEAFF. The DNA for the CDR3 is TGTGCCATCAGTGAGCCCGAGACTGAAGCTTTCTTT.

This rearrangement joins TRBV19 to TRBJ2-5; D call uncertain. Germline V gene lookup returns CDR1 LNHDA and CDR2 SQIVND (reference sequence). Trimming shortened V by 5 bases and J by 3 bases, and 16 bases separated the two germline ends. This CDR3 is 15 amino acids long. The CDR3 reads CASSANSGGEETQYF. CDR3 sequence (DNA): TGTGCCAGTAGTGCGAATTCAGGTGGTGAAGAGACCCAGTACTTC.

This clone was observed a single time. The J gene is TRBJ2-2, the V gene TRBV7-3; 9 bases are a match to TRBD2. The CDR3 is made up of 17 amino acids. V gave up 5 bases and J gave up 4 bases; unmatched junction bases: 11. The germline gives CDR1 SGHTA, CDR2 FQGTGA. CDR3 region: CASSPTRGGAGTGELFF. The CDR3 DNA reads as TGTGCCAGCAGCCCAACTCGCGGGGGGGCGGGCACCGGGGAGCTGTTTTTT. Full variable domain (remainder filled in from reference TRBV7-3 and TRBJ2-2): GAGVSQTPSNKVTEKGKYVELRCDPISGHTALYWYRQSLGQGPEFLIYFQGTGAADDSGLPNDRFFAVRPEGSVSTLKIQRTERGDSAVYLCASSPTRGGAGTGELFFGEGSRLTVL.